The 25 T cell receptor beta chains below come from one sample, sequenced in a study of blood T cell repertoires in COVID-19. Measured with immunoSEQ multiplex PCR; TCRdb has only the in-frame clones, and not every one. The sample lists 75,000 to 90,000 clones, over 70% occurring once. The specimen sequenced was peripheral blood. All receptors come from a woman in her 40s with active or convalescent COVID-19.

The chain is built from TRBV2 and TRBJ2-7; D unclear. The CDR3 spans 15 residues. Germline V CDR1 and CDR2: SNHLY, FYNNEI. V lost 10 bases and J lost 1, with 20 bases in between. This CDR3 is CATSVFLPPSYEQYF. CDR3 nucleotides: TGTGCCACTTCGGTGTTCCTCCCTCCATCCTACGAGCAGTACTTC.

This clone was recorded a few times. The chain carries TRBV19 and TRBJ2-3, with 12 bases fitting TRBD2. The germline V gene has CDR1 LNHDA and CDR2 SQIVND (reference sequence). V shed 2 bases, J shed 2 bases, and the junction held 8 bases outside the gene matches. This CDR3 comprises 18 residues. Written as DNA, the CDR3 is TGTGCCAGTAGTATACCTAGCGGGGGGGCCATTTCCACAGATACGCAGTATTTT. It translates to CASSIPSGGAISTDTQYF. The full variable domain, in which reference TRBV19 and TRBJ2-3 provide the parts outside the CDR3, is DGGITQSPKYLFRKEGQNVTLSCEQNLNHDAMYWYRQDPGQGLRLIYYSQIVNDFQKGDIAEGYSVSREKKESFPLTVTSAQKNPTAFYLCASSIPSGGAISTDTQYFGPGTRLTVL.

The chain has TRBV7-2 and TRBJ1-3; TRBD1 aligns across 8 bases. Germline V CDR1 and CDR2: SGHTA, FQGNSA. CDR3 length equals 17 residues. The ends lost 1 base at V and 0 bases at J; junction bases unmatched: 5. The CDR3 DNA sequence: TGTGCCAGCAGCTTAGTAGGAGACAGGGGCTCTGGAAACACCATATATTTT. Amino acid sequence: CASSLVGDRGSGNTIYF. The full variable domain, completed using reference TRBV7-2 and TRBJ1-3, is GAGVSQSPSNKVTEKGKDVELRCDPISGHTALYWYRQSLGQGLEFLIYFQGNSAPDKSGLPSDRFSAERTGGSVSTLTIQRTQQEDSAVYLCASSLVGDRGSGNTIYFGEGSWLTVV.

This chain connects TRBV15 to TRBJ1-3; 9 bases line up with TRBD1. Unmatched junction bases numbered 6, after V lost 1 base and J lost 5 bases. Germline V gene data show CDR1 as LNHNV and CDR2 as YYDKDF (reference sequence). CDR3 length: 16 residues. The CDR3 here is CATSRVRGTGRNTIYF. CDR3 bases: TGTGCCACCAGCAGAGTTAGAGGGACAGGGAGAAACACCATATATTTT.

V is TRBV4-3 and J is TRBJ1-1, with 8 bases lining up with TRBD1. This CDR3 spans 16 amino acids. V dropped 1 base and J dropped 0; count of bases not matched to a gene: 4. CDR1 is LGHNA and CDR2 is YSLEER in the germline V gene. The DNA of the CDR3 is TGCGCCAGCAGCCAAGCTACGGGACAGGTGAACACTGAAGCTTTCTTT. This codes for CASSQATGQVNTEAFF.

V and J are TRBV27 and TRBJ2-7; 7 nucleotides match TRBD2. Germline lookup yields CDR1 MNHEY and CDR2 SMNVEV (reference sequence). The CDR3 has 14 amino acids. J gave up 2 bases and V 7 bases, and 8 bases lay outside the gene matches. Here the CDR3 DNA reads TGTGCCAGCATCCCCGCTAGCGGTGCCTACGAGCAGTACTTC. This codes for CASIPASGAYEQYF.

V is TRBV7-9 and J is TRBJ2-2, with a tentative D call TRBD2 (6 bases). The germline V and J ends were trimmed by 5 bases and 5 bases, with 15 bases remaining between them. The V gene's germline CDR1 is SEHNR and CDR2 FQNEAQ (reference sequence). The CDR3 sequence is 15 residues long. This chain's CDR3 is CASSPVSLATGELFF. In nucleotides, the CDR3 is TGTGCCAGCAGCCCTGTATCCCTAGCGACCGGGGAGCTGTTTTTT.

This clone was observed a handful of times. The chain couples TRBV2 to TRBJ2-7; possibly TRBD1 for D (6 bases). This CDR3 is built from 12 residues. Per the germline V gene, CDR1 is SNHLY and CDR2 is FYNNEI. The V end was cut by 8 bases, the J end by 0 bases, with 8 bases between. CDR3 DNA: TGTGCCAGCCAGGGGATCTCCTACGAGCAGTACTTC. Protein product: CASQGISYEQYF.

V and J are TRBV9 and TRBJ1-6, with D possibly TRBD1 on 5 matching bases. V was clipped by 6 bases and J by 8 bases, with 12 bases between them. This CDR3 comprises 13 residues. Germline V gene lookup returns CDR1 SGDLS and CDR2 YYNGEE. The CDR3 protein is CASTTPQDSPLHF. CDR3 in DNA: TGTGCCAGCACCACTCCACAGGATTCACCCCTCCACTTT. Looking up the rest from reference TRBV9 and TRBJ1-6 gives the full variable domain: DSGVTQTPKHLITATGQRVTLRCSPRSGDLSVYWYQQSLDQGLQFLIQYYNGEERAKGNILERFSAQQFPDLHSELNLSSLELGDSALYFCASTTPQDSPLHFGNGTRLTVT.

The chain uses TRBV19 and TRBJ2-3; 9 bases are shared with TRBD2. The CDR3 has 16 amino acids. Losses at the gene ends were 6 bases for V and 6 bases for J; bases not matched to a gene: 13. CDR1 and CDR2 (germline): LNHDA, SQIVND (reference sequence). The CDR3 DNA sequence: TGTGCCAGTAGACAATTCGCGGGGGGGTATCGGGATACGCAGTATTTT. It codes for CASRQFAGGYRDTQYF.

The V and J genes are TRBV27 and TRBJ2-7; 8 positions match TRBD2. J lost 4 bases, V lost 5 bases, and 7 bases had no gene match. The CDR3 totals 14 residues. Germline CDR1 and CDR2: MNHEY and SMNVEV (reference sequence). CDR3 sequence (DNA): TGTGCCAGCAGTAGACCGGGACTAGTGTACGAGCAGTACTTC. Translating it yields CASSRPGLVYEQYF.

This clone was seen only once. The V call is TRBV9, the J call TRBJ2-5; 11 nucleotides agree with TRBD1. The CDR3 contains 15 residues. V trimming: 4 bases; J trimming: 5 bases; junction bases outside the gene matches: 7. Germline V CDR1 and CDR2: SGDLS, YYNGEE. CDR3 in amino acids: CASSPRTGGAETQYF. The CDR3 region has the DNA TGTGCCAGCAGCCCCCGGACAGGGGGCGCGGAGACCCAGTACTTC.

This chain's CDR3 is CASNSGGYSYGYTF. In DNA form, the CDR3 reads TGTGCCAGCAATTCGGGGGGCTACAGTTATGGCTACACCTTC. The chain employs TRBV5-4 and TRBJ1-2, with TRBD1 as a possible D gene (6 bases). CDR3 length equals 14 residues. Germline CDR1 reads SGHNT; CDR2 reads YYREEE (reference sequence). Trimming pared 6 bases from V and 5 bases from J, leaving 17 bases between.

The genes are TRBV29-1 and TRBJ1-2, with D tentatively TRBD1 (6 bases). Per the germline V gene, CDR1 is SQVTM and CDR2 is ANQGSEA. This CDR3 comprises 14 residues. V was trimmed by 5 bases and J by 1 base, leaving 14 bases between them. The CDR3 region is CSVQGQGGNYGYTF. The DNA of the CDR3 is TGCAGCGTTCAGGGGCAGGGTGGTAACTATGGCTACACCTTC.

The chain employs TRBV2 and TRBJ2-7; 9 bases line up with TRBD1. This CDR3 has 13 residues. CDR1 and CDR2 (germline): SNHLY, FYNNEI. The V gene end was trimmed by 8 bases and the J gene end by 3 bases; junction bases not matched to a gene: 5. The CDR3 bases are TGTGCCAGCGGCGGACAGGGGCACTACGAGCAGTACTTC. It is translated as CASGGQGHYEQYF.

Note on this clone: Sequence at one end of the junction differs from germline and may be a read error. The chain combines TRBV7-7 with TRBJ2-1; maybe TRBD2 (5 bases). Germline V gives CDR1 SSHAT, CDR2 FNYEAQ (reference sequence). CDR3 length: 17 amino acids. The CDR3 loop reads CASSLGPAGGLYDEQFF. CDR3 nucleotides: TGTGCTAGCAGCTTAGGGCCCGCCGGTGGACTCTACGATGAGCAGTTCTTC.

The V call is TRBV7-3, the J call TRBJ2-3; 9 bases line up with TRBD2. Germline lookup yields CDR1 SGHTA and CDR2 FQGTGA. J lost 7 bases, V lost 2 bases, and 7 bases had no gene match. The CDR3 runs 15 residues. The CDR3 reads CASSLVGTSPNTQYF. Here the CDR3 DNA reads TGTGCCAGCAGCTTAGTTGGGACTAGCCCGAATACGCAGTATTTT.

The chain recombines TRBV10-3 with TRBJ1-3, with 8 bases aligning to TRBD1. The CDR3 consists of 14 residues. With V trimmed by 6 bases and J by 2 bases, 3 bases remained unmatched. CDR1 and CDR2 (germline): ENHRY, SYGVKD. In DNA form, the CDR3 reads TGTGCCATCAGGATGGACAGGGCTGGAAACACCATATATTTT. Translated: CAIRMDRAGNTIYF.

The V gene is TRBV28, the J gene TRBJ2-2; 7 nucleotides agree with TRBD2. The junction had 8 bases not matched to a gene; V was cut back by 4 bases and J by 3 bases. The CDR3 covers 16 residues. Germline V gene sequence: CDR1 MDHEN, CDR2 SYDVKM. The CDR3 region is CASSSSGGIDTGELFF. CDR3 nucleotide sequence: TGTGCCAGCAGTTCCTCCGGGGGGATAGACACCGGGGAGCTGTTTTTT.

The rearrangement links TRBV28 to TRBJ2-3, with 8 nucleotides matching TRBD2. This CDR3 spans 13 amino acids. The V segment lost 7 bases and the J segment 3 bases; nucleotides outside the gene matches: 3. Germline V gene sequence: CDR1 MDHEN, CDR2 SYDVKM. DNA for the CDR3: TGTGCCAGCACCGTAGCGGGGACAGATACGCAGTATTTT. Encoded protein: CASTVAGTDTQYF.

The CDR3 DNA follows: TGTGCCAGCAGCGTGGGACAGGGGGCTTATGAGACCCAGTACTTC. Protein sequence: CASSVGQGAYETQYF. This sequence joins TRBV7-6 and TRBJ2-5, with 12 bases that match TRBD1. After removal of 5 bases from V and 5 bases from J, the junction contained 6 bases not matched to a gene. The CDR3 totals 15 residues. Germline lookup yields CDR1 SGHVS and CDR2 FNYEAQ.

V and J are TRBV6-1 and TRBJ1-5, with a possible D match to TRBD1 (5 bases). The V gene lost 2 bases and the J gene lost 6 bases, with 17 bases spanning the gap. CDR1 MNHNS and CDR2 SASEGT come from the germline V gene. CDR3 length: 16 residues. CDR3 sequence: CASSEFVTGWGQPQHF. The DNA for the CDR3 is TGTGCCAGCAGTGAATTCGTCACAGGATGGGGTCAGCCCCAGCATTTT.

The genes are TRBV2 and TRBJ2-3; 7 bases fit TRBD2. This CDR3 is built from 17 residues. J was trimmed by 5 bases and V by 3 bases; bases with no gene match: 14. CDR1 and CDR2 (germline): SNHLY, FYNNEI. Here the CDR3 DNA reads TGTGCCAGCAGTGATTCCCGACTAGCCCGAGAGAAAGATACGCAGTATTTT. Encoded protein: CASSDSRLAREKDTQYF.

V is TRBV12-3 or TRBV12-4 and J is TRBJ2-2; the D gene is possibly TRBD1 (6 bases). Trimming removed 7 bases at V and 7 bases at J, with 10 bases between. CDR3 size: 12 residues. DNA of the CDR3: TGTGCCAGCAAGCAGGGGTACGGGGAGCTGTTTTTT. Translation gives CASKQGYGELFF.

The DNA of the CDR3 is TGTGCCAGCAGCTTAAGCGGGGGCGCAGATACGCAGTATTTT. It translates to CASSLSGGADTQYF. J is TRBJ2-3 and V is TRBV7-3; D might be TRBD2 (7 bases). The germline V gene has CDR1 SGHTA and CDR2 FQGTGA. The CDR3 spans 14 residues. V dropped 1 base and J dropped 4 bases, with 9 bases sitting between them.